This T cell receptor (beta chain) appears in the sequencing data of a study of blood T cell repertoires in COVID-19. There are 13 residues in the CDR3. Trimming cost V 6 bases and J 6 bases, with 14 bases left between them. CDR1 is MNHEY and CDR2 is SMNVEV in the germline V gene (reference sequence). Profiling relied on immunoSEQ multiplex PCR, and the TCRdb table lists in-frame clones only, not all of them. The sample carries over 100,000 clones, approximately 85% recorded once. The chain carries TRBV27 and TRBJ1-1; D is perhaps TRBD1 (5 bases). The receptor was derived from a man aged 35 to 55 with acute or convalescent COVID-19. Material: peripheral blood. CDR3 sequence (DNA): TGTGCCAGCAGGCGCCAGACAGCCTCTGAAGCTTTCTTT. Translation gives CASRRQTASEAFF.